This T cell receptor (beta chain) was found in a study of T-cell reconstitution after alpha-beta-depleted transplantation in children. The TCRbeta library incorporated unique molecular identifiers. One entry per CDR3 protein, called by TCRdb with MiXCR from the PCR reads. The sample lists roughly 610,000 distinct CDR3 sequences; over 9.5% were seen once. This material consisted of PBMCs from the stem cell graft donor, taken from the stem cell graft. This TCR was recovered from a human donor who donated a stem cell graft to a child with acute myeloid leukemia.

The CDR3 loop is CASSFRQGGPATNEKLFF. The CDR3 DNA reads TGCGCCAGCAGCTTCAGACAGGGTGGCCCTGCAACTAATGAAAAACTGTTTTTT. The chain carries TRBV5-1 and TRBJ1-4; 7 nucleotides line up with TRBD1. Germline V gene data show CDR1 as SGHRS and CDR2 as YFSETQ. The V segment lost 2 bases and the J segment 0 bases; nucleotides outside the gene matches: 10. CDR3 length: 18 amino acids.